This TCR beta chain originates from a study of radiation and T cells in renal cell carcinoma. Study-wide results and caveats: From baseline, blood top tumor clonotypes peaked at 2 weeks post-radiation.

Concerning this clone: The antigen remains undetermined.

The time point denotes: blood 4 weeks post-SBRT, at nephrectomy. The treatment: 15 Gy SBRT to primary tumor, nephrectomy 4 weeks later. Nephrectomy followed 15 Gy stereotactic body radiation by 4 weeks. After SBRT, blood was collected at 2 and 4 weeks, plus baseline. This renal cell carcinoma was of the clear cell type. This table comes from immunoSEQ multiplex PCR, and its TCRdb copy is limited to in-frame clones, with some not included. The sample gives about 83,000 clones, over 80% of which show up once; 2% to 3% is in the top ten. This specimen consisted of blood, obtained from a patient whose treatment included radiotherapy and nephrectomy. This TCR came from a woman in her fifties or sixties with renal cell carcinoma.

Here the CDR3 reads CASSQVGSIYEQYF. The CDR3 bases are TGTGCCAGCAGCCAAGTCGGGTCGATCTACGAGCAGTACTTC. The rearrangement joins TRBV14 to TRBJ2-7, with unresolved D. V was shortened by 1 base and J by 3 bases, with 10 bases between the two germline ends. Germline assignment: CDR1 SGHDN and CDR2 FVKESK. There are 14 residues in the CDR3.